What follows describes a single TCR beta chain. This clone's antigen is unknown. No much larger clone exists at a distance of one base, and base qualities are not known. TCRbeta CDR3 regions were amplified from genomic DNA by means of the immunoSEQ Assay, a bias-controlled multiplex PCR. Per the original workflow: Within the assay, amplification of reference gene primers was used to estimate how many nucleated cells each sample contained. To quantify the absolute abundance of each unique TCRbeta CDR3 rearrangement, sequence reads were collapsed and filtered. For each sample, productive Simpson clonality was calculated as the square root of Simpson's diversity index across productive rearrangements. TCRdb stores this immuneACCESS table with in-frame sequences only. Part of the clones is absent; in the studies checked, under half of the shortfall reflects unresolved V genes, and no reason is known for the rest. V and J calls plus clone size are reproduced from that table; the DNA served to infer D and trimming. The sample table holds a few hundred thousand clones, of which 85% to 90% were seen once. 5.5% to 6.5% of the sample comes from the top ten.

The sample comes from a study of blood T cell repertoires in COVID-19 (dated by TCRdb to 2018 to 2021). About the full investigation: Samples from collaborators originated in the United States, Italy and Spain and spanned both the acute and convalescent phases of COVID-19. The samples were drawn from the first 160 participants of the ongoing ImmuneRACE study and from about 1,200 subjects provided by 6 global collaborators. HLA class I and class II types, where available, came from metadata supplied by the sample provider rather than from assay-based typing. The sample metadata nearly always contained a de-identified subject ID, COVID-19 status, age in years and sex. The dataset comprised deeply sampled blood TCRbeta repertoires from subjects exposed to, actively infected with, or recovered from COVID-19. The prospective study material was composed of cDNA or gDNA derived from T cells, B-cell-depleted T cells, or PBMCs. The repertoires were made available in a free public database intended to serve as a resource for research on the immune response to SARS-CoV-2. Results and caveats for the whole study, not just this receptor: The amount of clinical and demographic metadata varied by source and participant and was provided uncurated.

Each collaborating institution followed its own protocols to collect whole blood in K2EDTA tubes. For TCRbeta analysis, collaborators shipped samples in one of three forms: frozen whole blood, isolated PBMCs, or DNA extracted from either of those sample types. CDR1 and CDR2 are read off the germline V gene (reference sequence) as LGHDT and YNNKEL. From the cysteine through the phenylalanine, the CDR3 covers 16 amino acids. Of all the DNA, just the CDR3 is kept, 48 bases in frame from base 1. Compared with germline, V lacks 4 bases and J lacks 2 bases; bases without a gene match: 7. In this chain, TRBV3-1 (or the pseudogene TRBV3-2) is recombined with TRBJ1-2, with 10 junctional bases fitting TRBD1. The material sequenced was peripheral blood. This receptor was taken from a man aged 55 to 70 with acute or convalescent COVID-19. CDR3 region: CASSLSRTGGNYGYTF. The DNA sequence is TGTGCCAGCAGCCTATCGCGGACAGGGGGAAACTATGGCTACACCTTC.